The 17 T cell receptor beta chains listed next were all sequenced from one sample in a study of blood T cell repertoires in COVID-19. Sequenced by immunoSEQ multiplex PCR; TCRdb stores in-frame clones only, minus some. The sample includes approximately 190,000 clones, 88% of them seen just once. The material sequenced was peripheral blood. Receptors were obtained from a man aged 35 to 55 with active or convalescent COVID-19.

The genes are TRBV2 and TRBJ2-7, with TRBD1 matching over 8 bases. This CDR3 spans 14 amino acids. Losses at the gene ends were 6 bases for V and 4 bases for J; bases not matched to a gene: 8. Germline V lookup: CDR1 SNHLY, CDR2 FYNNEI. The CDR3 DNA is TGTGCCAGCAGGCCGGGACAGGTGAATTACGAGCAGTACTTC. Its translation is CASRPGQVNYEQYF.

The rearrangement links TRBV19 to TRBJ2-7; 10 bases map to TRBD1. Germline CDR1 LNHDA, CDR2 SQIVND (reference sequence). The ends lost 2 bases at V and 5 bases at J; junction bases unmatched: 15. The CDR3 extends over 18 amino acids. The CDR3 bases are TGTGCCAGTAGTATACTAAACCTGGACAGGGGGTCGTTCCACGAGCAGTACTTC. Residues: CASSILNLDRGSFHEQYF.

The chain employs TRBV2 and TRBJ1-4, with TRBD1 as a possible D gene (5 bases). The CDR3 length is 15 residues. With 1 base removed from V and 8 bases from J, the gap between germline ends came to 14 bases. Germline lookup yields CDR1 SNHLY and CDR2 FYNNEI. The CDR3 region has the DNA TGTGCCAGCAGTGAAGACCAGGGCAATCAGGAAAAACTGTTTTTT. Protein: CASSEDQGNQEKLFF.

The chain couples TRBV14 to TRBJ2-1; the D gene is possibly TRBD1 (5 bases). Germline V gene data show CDR1 as SGHDN and CDR2 as FVKESK. V was trimmed by 1 base and J by 6 bases, leaving 13 bases between them. This CDR3 is 15 amino acids long. The CDR3 DNA sequence: TGTGCCAGCAGCCAAGGGCAGGGTGTGCTCAATGAGCAGTTCTTC. Translating it yields CASSQGQGVLNEQFF.

V usage is TRBV12-3 or TRBV12-4 and J usage is TRBJ1-1; no reliable D call. The CDR3 is 12 amino acids. Trimming left V 3 bases short and J 6 bases short, with 8 bases between. In DNA, the CDR3 is TGTGCCAGCAGTTTTCCCGGGTCTGAAGCTTTCTTT. This encodes CASSFPGSEAFF.

The chain joins TRBV24-1 to TRBJ2-3, with 8 bases aligning to TRBD2. Per germline, CDR1 KGHDR and CDR2 SFDVKD. This CDR3 comprises 15 residues. Trimming took 4 bases from V and 2 from J; bases not matched to a gene: 4. The CDR3 sequence is CATSDSGGNTDTQYF. As DNA, the CDR3 is TGTGCCACCAGTGACAGCGGGGGTAACACAGATACGCAGTATTTT.

The genes are TRBV28 and TRBJ2-1; the match to TRBD1 covers 9 bases. The length of the CDR3 is 13 residues. CDR1 and CDR2 (germline): MDHEN, SYDVKM. V shed 5 bases and J 4 bases; nucleotides not matched to a gene: 0. As DNA, the CDR3 is TGTGCCAGCAGTGGACAGGGGTACAATGAGCAGTTCTTC. Amino acid sequence: CASSGQGYNEQFF.

The chain recombines TRBV9 with TRBJ1-4; D not certain. The germline gives CDR1 SGDLS, CDR2 YYNGEE. The CDR3 runs to 16 residues. The V gene lost 0 bases and the J gene lost 0 bases, with 9 bases spanning the gap. The CDR3 sequence is CASSVGPAATNEKLFF. The CDR3 DNA reads as TGTGCCAGCAGCGTAGGGCCCGCCGCAACTAATGAAAAACTGTTTTTT. The whole variable domain, remainder taken from reference TRBV9 and TRBJ1-4, is DSGVTQTPKHLITATGQRVTLRCSPRSGDLSVYWYQQSLDQGLQFLIQYYNGEERAKGNILERFSAQQFPDLHSELNLSSLELGDSALYFCASSVGPAATNEKLFFGSGTQLSVL.

The rearrangement joins TRBV7-2 to TRBJ2-2, with TRBD1 matching over 9 bases. The CDR3 covers 16 residues. J gave up 4 bases and V 5 bases, and 8 bases lay outside the gene matches. Germline lookup yields CDR1 SGHTA and CDR2 FQGNSA. CDR3 bases: TGTGCCAGCAGCACATACCGGGACAGGGCCACCGGGGAGCTGTTTTTT. Its translation is CASSTYRDRATGELFF. Combining the CDR3 with reference TRBV7-2 and TRBJ2-2 gives the whole variable domain GAGVSQSPSNKVTEKGKDVELRCDPISGHTALYWYRQSLGQGLEFLIYFQGNSAPDKSGLPSDRFSAERTGGSVSTLTIQRTQQEDSAVYLCASSTYRDRATGELFFGEGSRLTVL.

V usage is TRBV3-1 (or the pseudogene TRBV3-2) and J usage is TRBJ1-1; D unclear. The CDR3 is 16 amino acids. Germline V gives CDR1 LGHDT, CDR2 YNNKEL (reference sequence). Deletions cut 0 bases from V and 0 bases from J, with 11 bases between. CDR3 protein: CASSQETGAMNTEAFF. The CDR3 DNA reads TGTGCCAGCAGCCAAGAAACCGGAGCCATGAACACTGAAGCTTTCTTT.

This chain links TRBV5-4 with TRBJ2-5, with 8 nucleotides matching TRBD1. Trimming removed 3 bases from V and 2 bases from J; junction bases left unmatched: 9. Germline V CDR1 and CDR2: SGHNT, YYREEE (reference sequence). The CDR3 loop spans 16 amino acids. The CDR3: CASSWSGGGRQETQYF. The DNA for the CDR3 is TGTGCCAGCAGCTGGTCAGGGGGCGGAAGGCAAGAGACCCAGTACTTC. The full variable domain, its missing parts supplied by reference TRBV5-4 and TRBJ2-5, is ETGVTQSPTHLIKTRGQQVTLRCSSQSGHNTVSWYQQALGQGPQFIFQYYREEENGRGNFPPRFSGLQFPNYSSELNVNALELDDSALYLCASSWSGGGRQETQYFGPGTRLLVL.

This CDR3 is CASSSGQGREQFF. For the CDR3, the DNA is TGTGCCAGCAGCTCGGGACAGGGTCGAGAGCAGTTCTTC. The chain joins TRBV5-6 to TRBJ2-1; 9 nucleotides match TRBD1. CDR1 SGHDT and CDR2 YYEEEE come from the germline V gene. V dropped 3 bases and J dropped 10; count of bases not matched to a gene: 5. The CDR3 runs to 13 residues.

The chain recombines TRBV6-5 with TRBJ2-2; D may be TRBD2 (7 bases). The CDR3 consists of 16 residues. Germline-derived CDR1 and CDR2 are MNHEY and SVGAGI. V was shortened by 4 bases and J by 9 bases, with 21 bases between the two germline ends. Written as DNA, the CDR3 is TGTGCCAGCAGTTTCCGGGGGGCAGGGCTGGGTCGGGAGCTGTTTTTT. This encodes CASSFRGAGLGRELFF.

The chain recombines TRBV10-3 with TRBJ2-7, with 8 bases matching TRBD1. V lost 1 base, J lost 7 bases, and 12 bases stayed unmatched. Germline values: CDR1 ENHRY, CDR2 SYGVKD. This CDR3 is built from 16 residues. CDR3 sequence reads: CAISEFKQGDGWEQYF. In DNA, the CDR3 is TGTGCCATCAGTGAGTTCAAACAGGGGGATGGTTGGGAGCAGTACTTC.

The J gene is TRBJ2-5, the V gene TRBV21-1; TRBD2, the table's D call, was not compared with the DNA. TRBV21-1 is recorded as a pseudogene. The length of the CDR3 is 14 residues. The CDR3 bases are TGTGCCAGTTCCCCCGCCTTGCGCCAAGAGACCCAGTACTTC. Protein product: CASSPALRQETQYF.

Only one count was recorded for this clone. The CDR3 DNA reads TGCGCCAGCAGCCGGACTAGCGGGTCATACGAGCAGTACTTC. It specifies CASSRTSGSYEQYF. The V and J genes are TRBV5-1 and TRBJ2-7, with TRBD2 matching 11 bases. Germline CDR1 SGHRS, CDR2 YFSETQ. The CDR3 runs to 14 residues. Trimming cost V 4 bases and J 4 bases; bases outside gene matches: 4.

The genes are TRBV28 and TRBJ1-1, with TRBD1 identical over 7 bases. Germline lookup yields CDR1 MDHEN and CDR2 SYDVKM. The junction had 6 bases not matched to a gene; V was cut back by 1 base and J by 1 base. The CDR3 spans 16 residues. The CDR3 DNA sequence: TGTGCCAGCAGTTTATCCTCCGACAGGGCGAACACTGAAGCTTTCTTT. It specifies CASSLSSDRANTEAFF.